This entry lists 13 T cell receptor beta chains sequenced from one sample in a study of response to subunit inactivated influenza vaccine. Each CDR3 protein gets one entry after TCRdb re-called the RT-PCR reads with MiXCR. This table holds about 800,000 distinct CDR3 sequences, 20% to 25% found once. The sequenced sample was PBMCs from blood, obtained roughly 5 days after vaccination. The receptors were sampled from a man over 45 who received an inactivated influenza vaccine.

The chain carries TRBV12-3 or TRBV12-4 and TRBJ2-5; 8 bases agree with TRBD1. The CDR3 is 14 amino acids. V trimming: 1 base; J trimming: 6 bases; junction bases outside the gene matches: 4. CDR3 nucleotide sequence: TGTGCCAGCAGTTTAGTCAGGGGGCGGAAGACCCAGTACTTC. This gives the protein CASSLVRGRKTQYF.

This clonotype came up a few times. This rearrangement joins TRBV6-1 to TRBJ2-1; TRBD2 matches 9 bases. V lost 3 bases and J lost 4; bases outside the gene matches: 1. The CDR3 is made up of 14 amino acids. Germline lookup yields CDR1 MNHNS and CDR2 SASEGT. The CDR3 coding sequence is TGTGCCAGCAGTGAGACTAGCGGATACAATGAGCAGTTCTTC. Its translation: CASSETSGYNEQFF.

The chain's CDR3 is CASSVQGTGTTDTQYF. The CDR3 region has the DNA TGCGCCAGCAGCGTACAGGGTACGGGGACCACAGATACGCAGTATTTT. The rearrangement links TRBV5-1 to TRBJ2-3, with D possibly being TRBD1 (6 bases). The CDR3 runs 16 residues. Germline assignment: CDR1 SGHRS and CDR2 YFSETQ. Deletions cut 4 bases from V and 2 bases from J, with 17 bases between. The full variable domain, rest sourced from reference TRBV5-1 and TRBJ2-3, is KAGVTQTPRYLIKTRGQQVTLSCSPISGHRSVSWYQQTPGQGLQFLFEYFSETQRNKGNFPGRFSGRQFSNSRSEMNVSTLELGDSALYLCASSVQGTGTTDTQYFGPGTRLTVL.

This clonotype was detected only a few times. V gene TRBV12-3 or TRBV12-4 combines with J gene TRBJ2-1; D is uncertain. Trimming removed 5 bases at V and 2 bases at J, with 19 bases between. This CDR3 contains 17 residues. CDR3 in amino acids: CASSEAPSITPYNEQFF. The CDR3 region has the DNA TGTGCCAGCAGTGAGGCGCCCTCCATAACTCCCTACAATGAGCAGTTCTTC.

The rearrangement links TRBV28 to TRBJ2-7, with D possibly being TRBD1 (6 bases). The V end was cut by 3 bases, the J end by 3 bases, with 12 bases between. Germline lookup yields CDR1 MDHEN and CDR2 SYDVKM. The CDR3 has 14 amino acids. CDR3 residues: CASSFPPQGYEQYF. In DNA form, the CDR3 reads TGTGCCAGCAGTTTCCCCCCACAGGGCTACGAGCAGTACTTC. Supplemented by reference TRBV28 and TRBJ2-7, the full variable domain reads DVKVTQSSRYLVKRTGEKVFLECVQDMDHENMFWYRQDPGLGLRLIYFSYDVKMKEKGDIPEGYSVSREKKERFSLILESASTNQTSMYLCASSFPPQGYEQYFGPGTRLTVT.

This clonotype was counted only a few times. The CDR3 DNA follows: TGTGCCATCAGTGAGTCGATAGCCACTCCTAGCAATCAGCCCCAGCATTTT. As protein: CAISESIATPSNQPQHF. The chain is built from TRBV10-3 and TRBJ1-5; D not certain. The CDR3 length is 17 residues. The germline V and J ends were trimmed by 0 bases and 0 bases, with 12 bases remaining between them. Germline V lookup: CDR1 ENHRY, CDR2 SYGVKD.

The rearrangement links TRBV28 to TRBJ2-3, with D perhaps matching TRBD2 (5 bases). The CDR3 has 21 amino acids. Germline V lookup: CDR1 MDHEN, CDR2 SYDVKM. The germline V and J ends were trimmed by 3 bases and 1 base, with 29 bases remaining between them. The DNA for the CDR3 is TGTGCCAGCAGTTTGGGGATAGTTTGGGCCCGGACTGGACGAGGCACAGATACGCAGTATTTT. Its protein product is CASSLGIVWARTGRGTDTQYF.

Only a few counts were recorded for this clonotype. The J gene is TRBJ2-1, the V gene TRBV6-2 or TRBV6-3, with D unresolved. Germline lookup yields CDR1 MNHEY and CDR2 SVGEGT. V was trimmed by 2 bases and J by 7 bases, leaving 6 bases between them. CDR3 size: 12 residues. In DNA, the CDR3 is TGTGCCAGCAGTTACGGTTTTAATGAGCAGTTCTTC. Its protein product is CASSYGFNEQFF.

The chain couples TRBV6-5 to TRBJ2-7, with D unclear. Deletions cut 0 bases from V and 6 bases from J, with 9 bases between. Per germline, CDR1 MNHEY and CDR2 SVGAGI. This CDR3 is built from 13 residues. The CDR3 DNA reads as TGTGCCAGCAGTTACTCAGGAGACCCCGAGCAGTACTTC. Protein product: CASSYSGDPEQYF.

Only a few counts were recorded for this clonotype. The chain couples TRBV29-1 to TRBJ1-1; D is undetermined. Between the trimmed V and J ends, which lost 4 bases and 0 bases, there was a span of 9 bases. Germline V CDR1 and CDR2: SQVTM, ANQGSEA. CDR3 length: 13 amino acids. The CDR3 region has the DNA TGCAGCGTTGCGTACCGACTGAACACTGAAGCTTTCTTT. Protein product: CSVAYRLNTEAFF. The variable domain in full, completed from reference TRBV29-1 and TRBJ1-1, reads SAVISQKPSRDICQRGTSLTIQCQVDSQVTMMFWYRQQPGQSLTLIATANQGSEATYESGFVIDKFPISRPNLTFSTLTVSNMSPEDSSIYLCSVAYRLNTEAFFGQGTRLTVV.

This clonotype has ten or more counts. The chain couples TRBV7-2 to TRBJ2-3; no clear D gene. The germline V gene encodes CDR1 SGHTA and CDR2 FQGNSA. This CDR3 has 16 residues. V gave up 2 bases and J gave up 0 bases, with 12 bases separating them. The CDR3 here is CASSLLGSVSTDTQYF. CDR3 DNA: TGTGCCAGCAGCTTACTAGGGTCGGTCAGCACAGATACGCAGTATTTT.

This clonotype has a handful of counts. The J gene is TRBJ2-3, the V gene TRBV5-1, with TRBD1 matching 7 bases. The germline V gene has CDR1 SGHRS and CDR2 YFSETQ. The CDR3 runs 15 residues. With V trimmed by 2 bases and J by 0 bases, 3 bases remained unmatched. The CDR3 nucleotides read TGCGCCAGCAGCTTCGGACAGGAGAGCACAGATACGCAGTATTTT. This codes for CASSFGQESTDTQYF.

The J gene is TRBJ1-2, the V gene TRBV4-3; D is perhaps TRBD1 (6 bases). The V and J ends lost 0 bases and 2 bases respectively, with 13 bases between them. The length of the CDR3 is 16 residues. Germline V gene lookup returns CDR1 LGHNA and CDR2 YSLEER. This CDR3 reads CASSQDLGAGNYGYTF. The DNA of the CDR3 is TGCGCCAGCAGCCAAGATCTGGGGGCGGGGAACTATGGCTACACCTTC.